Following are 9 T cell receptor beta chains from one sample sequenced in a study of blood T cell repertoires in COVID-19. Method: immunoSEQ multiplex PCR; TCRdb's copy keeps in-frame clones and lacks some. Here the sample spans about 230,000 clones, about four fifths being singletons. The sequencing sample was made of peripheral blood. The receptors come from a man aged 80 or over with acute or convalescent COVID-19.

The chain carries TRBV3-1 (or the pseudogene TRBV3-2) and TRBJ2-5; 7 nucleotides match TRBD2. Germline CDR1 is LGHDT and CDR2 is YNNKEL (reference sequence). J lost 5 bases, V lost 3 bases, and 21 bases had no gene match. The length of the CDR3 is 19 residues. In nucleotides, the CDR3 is TGTGCCAGCAGCCACCCCTCCTGGGCCGCGAGCGGGGCGGGGGAGACCCAGTACTTC. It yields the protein CASSHPSWAASGAGETQYF.

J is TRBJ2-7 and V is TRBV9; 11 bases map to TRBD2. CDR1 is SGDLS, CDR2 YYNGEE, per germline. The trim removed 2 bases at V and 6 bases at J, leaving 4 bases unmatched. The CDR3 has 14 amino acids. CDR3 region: CASSVTGTSGEQYF. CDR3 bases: TGTGCCAGCAGCGTTACCGGGACTAGCGGCGAGCAGTACTTC.

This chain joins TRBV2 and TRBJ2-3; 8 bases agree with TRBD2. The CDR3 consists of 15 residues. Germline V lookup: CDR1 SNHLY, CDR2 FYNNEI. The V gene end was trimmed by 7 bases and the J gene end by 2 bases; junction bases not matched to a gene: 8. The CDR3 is CASNGLAGVTDTQYF. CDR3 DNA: TGTGCCAGCAATGGGCTAGCGGGCGTCACAGATACGCAGTATTTT.

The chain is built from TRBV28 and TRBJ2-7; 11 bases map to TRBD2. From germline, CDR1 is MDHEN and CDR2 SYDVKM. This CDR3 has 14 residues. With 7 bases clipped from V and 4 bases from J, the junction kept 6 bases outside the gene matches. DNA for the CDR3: TGTGCCAGCAAACTAGCGGGGGAACTTTACGAGCAGTACTTC. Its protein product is CASKLAGELYEQYF.

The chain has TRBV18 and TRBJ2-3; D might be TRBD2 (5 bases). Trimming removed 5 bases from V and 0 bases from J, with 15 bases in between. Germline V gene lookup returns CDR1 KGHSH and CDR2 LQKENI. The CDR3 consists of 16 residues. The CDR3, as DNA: TGTGCCAGCTCAAGAGATCGGGAATTTAGCACAGATACGCAGTATTTT. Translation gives CASSRDREFSTDTQYF. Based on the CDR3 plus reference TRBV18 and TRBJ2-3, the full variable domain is NAGVMQNPRHLVRRRGQEARLRCSPMKGHSHVYWYRQLPEEGLKFMVYLQKENIIDESGMPKERFSAEFPKEGPSILRIQQVVRGDSAAYFCASSRDREFSTDTQYFGPGTRLTVL.

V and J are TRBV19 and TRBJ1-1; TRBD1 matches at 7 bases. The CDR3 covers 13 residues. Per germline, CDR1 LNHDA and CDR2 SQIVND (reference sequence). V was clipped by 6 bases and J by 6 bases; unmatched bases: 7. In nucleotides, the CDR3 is TGTGCCAGTAGACCGACAGGGTCGGCTGAAGCTTTCTTT. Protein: CASRPTGSAEAFF.

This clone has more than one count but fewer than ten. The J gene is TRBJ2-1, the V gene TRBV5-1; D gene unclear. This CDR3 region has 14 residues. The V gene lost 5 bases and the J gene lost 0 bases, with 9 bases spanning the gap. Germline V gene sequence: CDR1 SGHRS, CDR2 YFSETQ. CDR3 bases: TGCGCCAGCAGTGGTCAGGACTCCTACAATGAGCAGTTCTTC. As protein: CASSGQDSYNEQFF.

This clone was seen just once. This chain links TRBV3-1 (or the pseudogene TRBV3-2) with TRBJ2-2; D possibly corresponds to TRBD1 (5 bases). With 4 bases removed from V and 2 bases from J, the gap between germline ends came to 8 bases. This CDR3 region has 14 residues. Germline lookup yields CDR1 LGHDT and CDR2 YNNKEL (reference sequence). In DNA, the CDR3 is TGTGCCAGCAGCCCGGACATCAACACCGGGGAGCTGTTTTTT. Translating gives CASSPDINTGELFF.

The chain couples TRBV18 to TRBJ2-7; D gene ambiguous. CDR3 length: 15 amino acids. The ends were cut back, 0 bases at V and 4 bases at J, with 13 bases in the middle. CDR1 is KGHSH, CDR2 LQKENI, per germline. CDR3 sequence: CASSPPSLGRYEQYF. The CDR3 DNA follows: TGTGCCAGCTCACCACCCAGTCTCGGCAGGTACGAGCAGTACTTC.